The T cell receptor (beta chain) under discussion was sequenced for a study of post-analysis software for immune sequencing data. In its sample, this clonotype was seen a few times. Antigen: not known. Every TCR beta cDNA library bore unique molecular identifiers. Using its own MiXCR run on the PCR reads, TCRdb lists one record per CDR3 protein. This sample has hundreds of thousands of distinct CDR3 sequences; 35% to 45% occur once, and the top ten carry approximately 4.6%. Study results and caveats: Versus controls, multiple sclerosis patients showed significantly lower diversity (normalized Chao1). Among four to six TRBV segments more frequent in patients than controls were TRBV5-6, TRBV5-1 and TRBV20-1.

Germline CDR1 is SGHAT and CDR2 is FQNNGV. The CDR3 totals 8 residues. The gene calls are TRBV11-2 and TRBJ2-5; no firm D call. The origin of this receptor is a girl between 10 and 17 years old with multiple sclerosis. Source material: blood. The CDR3 DNA is TGTGGGAGAGAGACCCAGTACTTC. Its translation: CGRETQYF.